The 17 T cell receptor beta chains below come from one sample, sequenced in a study of cytomegalovirus exposure and HLA in healthy donors (dated by TCRdb to between 2016 and 2019). Library construction relied on the immunoSEQ multiplex PCR assay. For the multiplex PCR, a mixture combining 60 forward primers for TCR Vbeta segments and 13 reverse primers for TCR Jbeta segments was used. The source is immuneACCESS, and TCRdb retained only in-frame sequences with V and J called. Part of the clones is not carried over; for the studies checked, unresolved V genes explain less than half of this, and the remainder is unexplained. This sample is represented by tens of thousands of clones; less than 80% of them were singletons. Of the sample, roughly 12% falls within the top ten clones. Sequencing was done on a sample of PBMCs. Receptors originate from a middle-aged woman in good health and CMV-seropositive.

The J gene is TRBJ1-5, the V gene TRBV21-1; the table calls TRBD1, which could not be checked here. TRBV21-1 is assigned pseudogene status. The CDR3 is 15 residues long. The CDR3 DNA sequence: TGTGCCAGCAGCAAAGAGGGCAGGGGGCGACAGCCCCAGCATTTT. Amino acids: CASSKEGRGRQPQHF.

The chain links TRBV7-6 to TRBJ2-3; 9 bases map to TRBD1. Trimming at V came to 5 bases and at J to 6 bases, leaving 9 bases not matched to a gene. The germline V gene has CDR1 SGHVS and CDR2 FNYEAQ. The CDR3 runs 15 residues. CDR3: CASSPGGQGWDTQYF. The CDR3 DNA reads as TGTGCCAGCAGCCCCGGGGGACAGGGATGGGATACGCAGTATTTT.

The chain employs TRBV2 and TRBJ2-2, with D possibly TRBD1 on 5 matching bases. The CDR3 length is 15 residues. Germline V gene sequence: CDR1 SNHLY, CDR2 FYNNEI. V was shortened by 0 bases and J by 5 bases, with 10 bases between the two germline ends. CDR3 in DNA: TGTGCCAGCAGTGAAGCGCCCCAGGGTACCGGGGAGCTGTTTTTT. Protein product: CASSEAPQGTGELFF. Drawing the rest from reference TRBV2 and TRBJ2-2, the complete variable domain is EPEVTQTPSHQVTQMGQEVILRCVPISNHLYFYWYRQILGQKVEFLVSFYNNEISEKSEIFDDQFSVERPDGSNFTLKIRSTKLEDSAMYFCASSEAPQGTGELFFGEGSRLTVL.

The chain joins TRBV7-9 to TRBJ2-1, with 7 bases fitting TRBD2. The CDR3 totals 17 residues. The V segment lost 5 bases and the J segment 0 bases; nucleotides outside the gene matches: 10. CDR1 and CDR2 from the germline V gene are SEHNR and FQNEAQ (reference sequence). DNA for the CDR3: TGTGCCAGCAGCCCTAGCGGCCAACGAGGCTCCTACAATGAGCAGTTCTTC. This codes for CASSPSGQRGSYNEQFF.

The rearrangement links TRBV5-4 to TRBJ2-1; D is undetermined. The CDR3 covers 12 residues. Per the germline V gene, CDR1 is SGHNT and CDR2 is YYREEE (reference sequence). Between the trimmed V and J ends, which lost 0 bases and 12 bases, there was a span of 10 bases. CDR3 sequence reads: CASSLGALGQFF. DNA for the CDR3: TGTGCCAGCAGCTTGGGGGCCCTGGGGCAGTTCTTC.

The V call is TRBV6-1, the J call TRBJ2-7, with a possible D match to TRBD2 (5 bases). Germline lookup yields CDR1 MNHNS and CDR2 SASEGT. CDR3 length: 14 amino acids. V gave up 2 bases and J gave up 1 base, with 9 bases separating them. The CDR3 loop is CASSEYRESYEQYF. CDR3 sequence (DNA): TGTGCCAGCAGTGAATACCGGGAATCCTACGAGCAGTACTTC.

This clone is medium-sized (0.01 to 0.1%) by share. The chain joins TRBV6-1 to TRBJ1-6, with TRBD1 as a possible D gene (6 bases). The germline V gene has CDR1 MNHNS and CDR2 SASEGT. This CDR3 contains 15 residues. With 4 bases removed from V and 6 bases from J, the gap between germline ends came to 13 bases. CDR3 amino acids: CASSALQGSNSPLHF. The CDR3 nucleotides read TGTGCCAGCAGTGCCCTACAGGGTTCTAATTCACCCCTCCACTTT.

To note about this clone: One end of the junction fails to match germline, which may point to a read error. This chain connects TRBV7-7 to TRBJ2-1; tentative D call: TRBD1 (6 bases). The CDR3 has 17 residues. Per the germline V gene, CDR1 is SSHAT and CDR2 is FNYEAQ (reference sequence). DNA of the CDR3: TGTGCTAGCAGCTTTGACACAGGGTTAAGAGGGTACAATGAGCAGTTCTTC. Its protein product is CASSFDTGLRGYNEQFF.

This clone was seen just once. The rearrangement links TRBV2 to TRBJ1-4, with D maybe TRBD1 (5 bases). The CDR3 length is 14 residues. V was clipped by 8 bases and J by 3 bases, with 13 bases between them. CDR1 and CDR2 from the germline V gene are SNHLY and FYNNEI. Here the CDR3 reads CASSLGGANEKLFF. In DNA, the CDR3 is TGTGCCAGCTCTCTGGGGGGGGCTAATGAAAAACTGTTTTTT.

The CDR3 DNA sequence: TGTGCCAGCAGCCCGGGGACAAGGGAAAATCAGCCCCAGCATTTT. The encoded protein is CASSPGTRENQPQHF. The chain carries TRBV7-2 and TRBJ1-5, with a possible D match to TRBD1 (6 bases). This CDR3 is 15 amino acids long. Germline V lookup: CDR1 SGHTA, CDR2 FQGNSA. V was pared by 5 bases and J by 4 bases, with 15 bases between.

This clone was counted once. One end of the junction fails to match germline, which may point to a read error. Other DNA variants within this sample encode the same CDR3. The chain employs TRBV11-2 and TRBJ2-5; D remains ambiguous. This CDR3 has 12 residues. Germline V gene data show CDR1 as SGHAT and CDR2 as FQNNGV. CDR3 loop: CASSSVRQTQYF. The CDR3 nucleotides are TGCGCCAGCAGCTCGGTCAGGCAGACCCAGTACTTC.

This clone was recorded many times. The chain employs TRBV6-1 and TRBJ1-5; D might be TRBD1 (5 bases). This CDR3 spans 14 amino acids. The V gene's germline CDR1 is MNHNS and CDR2 SASEGT. Trimming stripped 6 bases from V and 0 bases from J, with 9 bases between. Here the CDR3 reads CASSRQTSNQPQHF. The CDR3 DNA is TGTGCCAGCAGCAGACAGACTAGCAATCAGCCCCAGCATTTT.

This clone was recorded only once. Other DNA sequences in this specimen translate into the identical CDR3. The chain carries TRBV2 and TRBJ1-5, with a tentative D call TRBD1 (6 bases). Per germline, CDR1 SNHLY and CDR2 FYNNEI. V gave up 4 bases and J gave up 0 bases, with 10 bases separating them. CDR3 length: 15 amino acids. The CDR3 sequence: CASSAGQPSNQPQHF. The CDR3 nucleotides are TGTGCCAGCAGTGCCGGACAGCCTAGCAATCAGCCCCAGCATTTT. The variable domain in full, with the rest retrieved from reference TRBV2 and TRBJ1-5, is EPEVTQTPSHQVTQMGQEVILRCVPISNHLYFYWYRQILGQKVEFLVSFYNNEISEKSEIFDDQFSVERPDGSNFTLKIRSTKLEDSAMYFCASSAGQPSNQPQHFGDGTRLSIL.

The chain uses TRBV5-6 and TRBJ1-2; D perhaps matches TRBD1 (6 bases). Germline CDR1 reads SGHDT; CDR2 reads YYEEEE. V was cut by 0 bases and J by 8 bases, with 17 bases left in between. The CDR3 length is 15 residues. This CDR3 reads CASSLVDSTIIGYTF. The CDR3 nucleotides read TGTGCCAGCAGCTTGGTGGACAGTACGATAATCGGCTACACCTTC.

V is TRBV5-1 and J is TRBJ1-2; possible D gene TRBD1, 5 bases. Trimming removed 4 bases from V and 4 bases from J, with 11 bases in between. CDR3 length: 13 residues. The germline CDR1 and CDR2 sequences are SGHRS and YFSETQ. CDR3 DNA sequence: TGCGCCAGCAGCCTGGACAAATTCTATGGCTACACCTTC. Translation: CASSLDKFYGYTF.

This rearrangement joins TRBV5-1 to TRBJ2-1; D perhaps matches TRBD2 (6 bases). Germline loops: CDR1 SGHRS, CDR2 YFSETQ. The CDR3 extends over 13 amino acids. Trimming cost V 4 bases and J 6 bases, with 11 bases left between them. The CDR3 DNA reads as TGCGCCAGCAGCGCGCAGGGAGGCAATGAGCAGTTCTTC. As protein: CASSAQGGNEQFF. Drawing the rest from reference TRBV5-1 and TRBJ2-1, the complete variable domain is KAGVTQTPRYLIKTRGQQVTLSCSPISGHRSVSWYQQTPGQGLQFLFEYFSETQRNKGNFPGRFSGRQFSNSRSEMNVSTLELGDSALYLCASSAQGGNEQFFGPGTRLTVL.

The V gene is TRBV2, the J gene TRBJ1-2, with 7 bases identical to TRBD1. V shed 6 bases, J shed 8 bases, and the junction held 9 bases outside the gene matches. Looked up from germline, CDR1 is SNHLY and CDR2 is FYNNEI. This CDR3 region has 13 residues. CDR3 DNA: TGTGCCAGCAGAGACAGGGCCCAGGGGGGCTACACCTTC. Its translation is CASRDRAQGGYTF.